A selection of T cell receptor beta chains follows, all from one sample in a study of T cell repertoires in ileal Crohn's disease. TCRdb's table, derived via immunoSEQ multiplex PCR, lists solely in-frame clones and lacks some. The data hold 8,200 or so clones, with under 85% observed a single time. Sequencing was done on a sample of ileal tissue. These receptors came from an adult with Crohn's disease. Each CDR3 is given with its conserved first and last residue.

length,V,J,CDR3
16,TRBV7-9,TRBJ1-2,CASRLIQGPQPYGYTF
19,TRBV7-2,TRBJ1-6,CASSAAGGWARGYNSPLHF
15,TRBV28,TRBJ2-5,CASSSLLAGGETQYF
17,TRBV4-3,TRBJ1-4,CASSQDPRGATNEKLFF
15,TRBV5-1,TRBJ1-1,CASSSKQGTYTEAFF
15,TRBV6-1,TRBJ2-7,CASSEQEEGSYEQYF
15,TRBV19,TRBJ1-5,CASSIVGQGSQPQHF
14,TRBV6-5,TRBJ1-3,CASSPYRGGNTIYF
15,TRBV6-4,TRBJ1-2,CASRTTDHANYGYTF
17,TRBV7-2,TRBJ2-3,CASSLARAGGFTSTQYF
18,TRBV5-4,TRBJ2-6,CASSQDRGRIGGANVLTF
18,TRBV4-3,TRBJ2-4,CASSQGFSSGGAMNIQYF
17,TRBV5-1,TRBJ2-5,CASSVLAGGPVRETQYF